Listed below are T cell receptor beta chains from one sample, sequenced in a study of CD8 T cells in ankylosing spondylitis. TCRdb reanalysed the 5' RACE reads using MiXCR and keeps one entry per CDR3 protein. The table lists fewer than 200,000 distinct CDR3 sequences, around 20% of them singletons. The sequenced sample was blood, either unsorted or a sorted T cell fraction (not recorded which). The receptors were gathered from a male donor with ankylosing spondylitis or in good health (not recorded which). The CDR3 runs from the conserved cysteine through the conserved F or W. D genes are given only for firm matches. For some rows the clone size is stated as once, few or many, or as a class when expanded; others skip it.

>TRBJ2-1|TRBV14|NA|few
TGTGCCAGCAGCCAAGGGGCAGGACGTAGAACAAGCTCCTACAATGAGCAGTTCTTC
CASSQGAGRRTSSYNEQFF
>TRBJ1-5|TRBV12-3/TRBV12-4|NA|many
TGTGCCAGCAGGTTGAGCAGCAATCAGCCCCAGCATTTT
CASRLSSNQPQHF
>TRBJ2-3|TRBV20-1|NA|many
TGCAGTGCTAGACCGAATACCGCCACAGATACGCAGTATTTT
CSARPNTATDTQYF
>TRBJ2-1|TRBV5-1|NA|many
TGCGCCAGCAGCCTTGACTCCCTCCAGAATGAGCAGTTCTTC
CASSLDSLQNEQFF
>TRBJ2-5|TRBV20-1|TRBD2|NA
TGCAGTGCTAGAGACGGGAGGACGCGGGAGGGCCACCAAGAGACCCAGTACTTC
CSARDGRTREGHQETQYF
>TRBJ2-2|TRBV6-2/TRBV6-3|NA|few
TGTGCCAGCAGTTACCAGAGCGGGACAGTCGCCGGGGAGCTGTTTTTT
CASSYQSGTVAGELFF
>TRBJ1-2|TRBV28|NA|NA
TGTGCCAGCAGTTTAAGGGTCTACTATGGCTACACCTTC
CASSLRVYYGYTF
>TRBJ2-1|TRBV9|NA|few
TGTGCCAGCAGCGAAGACGGATCTGATACCTACAATGAGCAGTTCTTC
CASSEDGSDTYNEQFF
>TRBJ2-7|TRBV20-1|NA|many
TGCAGTGCTGAGTTTCTCCGGGACAACTCCTACGAGCAGTACTTC
CSAEFLRDNSYEQYF
>TRBJ2-1|TRBV14|NA|many
TGTGCCAGCAGCCAAGACCGGGGTGAGCAGTTCTTC
CASSQDRGEQFF
>TRBJ1-5|TRBV18|NA|NA
TGTGCCAGCTCACAGGGGACGCGCAATCAGCCCCGGCATTTT
CASSQGTRNQPRHF
>TRBJ2-7|TRBV20-1|NA|many
TGCAGTGCTAGAGATCCTACAGGCGGCTCCTACGAGCAGTACTTC
CSARDPTGGSYEQYF
>TRBJ2-2|TRBV28|TRBD2|NA
TGTGCCAGCTGCAGGCGGCTAGCGGTCCCCCTGGGGCTGTTTTTT
CASCRRLAVPLGLFF
>TRBJ2-2|TRBV7-6|TRBD2|once
TGTGCCAGCAGCTCTACCTGGACTAGCGGTTCTAACACCGGGGAGCTGTTTTTT
CASSSTWTSGSNTGELFF
>TRBJ1-4|TRBV6-1|NA|many
TGTGCCAGCAGTGAAGAGAAGGCAGGGAGGGTATATGAAAAACTGTTTTTT
CASSEEKAGRVYEKLFF
>TRBJ2-2|TRBV20-1|TRBD2|NA
TGCAGTGTTAAGTCGGGGGGGAACACCGGGGAGCTGTTTTTT
CSVKSGGNTGELFF
>TRBJ2-3|TRBV29-1|NA|NA
TGCAGCGTTGAAGATCACAGGGAAGATACGCAGTATTTT
CSVEDHREDTQYF
>TRBJ2-7|TRBV12-3/TRBV12-4|NA|many
TGTGCCAGCAGCACCGGGACATACCAGCACGAGCAGTACTTC
CASSTGTYQHEQYF
>TRBJ2-7|TRBV28|NA|few
TGTGCCAGCCTCGGGACTCGGAGGTCCTACGAGCAGTACTTC
CASLGTRRSYEQYF
>TRBJ2-5|TRBV20-1|NA|many
TGCAGTGCTGTGGCTGGGGGGGAGACCCAGTACTTC
CSAVAGGETQYF
>TRBJ2-5|TRBV20-1|TRBD2|NA
TGCAGGGCCTCATCTGCGGGGGGACTAATAGAGACCCAGTACTTC
CRASSAGGLIETQYF
>TRBJ1-1|TRBV6-5|TRBD1|many
TGTGCCAGCAGTTACTCGGACAGGCAAGCTGAAGCTTTCTTT
CASSYSDRQAEAFF
>TRBJ1-5|TRBV10-3|NA|few
TGTGCCATCAGTGGCTGGGGGCAGAATCAGCCCCAGCATTTT
CAISGWGQNQPQHF
>TRBJ2-4|TRBV28|NA|NA
TGTGCCAGCAGTTTAGGGGGGGCCTTAGCCAAAAACATTCAGTACTTC
CASSLGGALAKNIQYF
>TRBJ2-6|TRBV6-1|NA|NA
TGTGCCAGCAGTCCTGCTGGGGGATCTGGGGCCAACGTCCTGACTTTC
CASSPAGGSGANVLTF
>TRBJ1-3|TRBV25-1|NA|NA
TGTGCCAGCAAGATGTCAGGGACTGGAAACACCATATATTTT
CASKMSGTGNTIYF
>TRBJ2-5|TRBV4-1|NA|many
TGCGCCAGCAGCCAAGTCCCCGGACAGAGACAAGAGACCCAGTACTTC
CASSQVPGQRQETQYF
>TRBJ2-5|TRBV20-1|TRBD1|many
TGCAGTGCTAGCGGACGGACAGGATCGGAGACCCAGTACTTC
CSASGRTGSETQYF
>TRBJ2-7|TRBV20-1|TRBD2|many
TGCAGTGCACCGACTAGCGGGGAGCAGTACTTC
CSAPTSGEQYF
>TRBJ2-1|TRBV5-1|NA|many
TGCGCCAGCAGCTTGGAAGGACAGTACAATGAGCAGTTCTTC
CASSLEGQYNEQFF
>TRBJ2-7|TRBV12-3/TRBV12-4|NA|many
TGTGCCAGCACCACTAACAGGGTCGAGCAGTACTTC
CASTTNRVEQYF
>TRBJ2-1|TRBV18|NA|NA
TGTGCCAGCCTACAGGAGAATGAGCAGTTCTTC
CASLQENEQFF
>TRBJ2-3|TRBV11-2|NA|few
TGTGCCAGTCGAAGGGGGATGATTTTAGATACGCAGTATTTT
CASRRGMILDTQYF
>TRBJ1-1|TRBV5-1|NA|many
TGCGCCAGCAGCGAGCTGGACACTGAAGCTTTCTTT
CASSELDTEAFF
>TRBJ2-5|TRBV20-1|TRBD2|many
TGCAGTGCTAGAGATGGCCTAGCGGGAGGCCAAGAGACCCAGTACTTC
CSARDGLAGGQETQYF
>TRBJ2-1|TRBV20-1|TRBD2|many
TGCAACACGGGACTAGCGGGAGACTATGAGCAGTTCTTC
CNTGLAGDYEQFF
>TRBJ2-1|TRBV27|NA|NA
TGTGCCAGCAGTTCCAGACTATCTCTCGATGAGCAGTTCTTC
CASSSRLSLDEQFF
>TRBJ2-3|TRBV18|NA|NA
TGTGCCAGCTCACCTACTTTTGGGGGAACAGATACGCAGTATTTT
CASSPTFGGTDTQYF
>TRBJ2-7|TRBV6-1|NA|few
TGTGCCAGCAGTCCCCGTGACAGGTATTACGAGCAGTACTTC
CASSPRDRYYEQYF
>TRBJ2-1|TRBV6-1|TRBD2|few
TGTGCCAGCAGTCGAAGCGGGAGGTCCGTAGGTGAGCAGTTCTTC
CASSRSGRSVGEQFF
>TRBJ2-1|TRBV29-1|NA|NA
TGCAGCGCCAAGGACAAGGGGTGGTTTCCCTCCTACAATGAGCAGTTCTTC
CSAKDKGWFPSYNEQFF
>TRBJ1-2|TRBV28|NA|NA
TGTGCCAGCAGTTCCCCGGGCTATGGCTACACCTTC
CASSSPGYGYTF
>TRBJ1-6|TRBV27|NA|few
TGTGCCAGCGGTTACATAGATAATTCACCCCTCCACTTT
CASGYIDNSPLHF
>TRBJ2-1|TRBV5-5|TRBD2|few
TGTGCCAGCAGCCACCAGGGACGCGGGAGACAGTTCTTC
CASSHQGRGRQFF
>TRBJ2-3|TRBV5-1|NA|many
TGCGCCAGCAGCTTGGATGGCGGGGCTACGTCTGATACGCAGTATTTT
CASSLDGGATSDTQYF
>TRBJ2-2|TRBV3-1|TRBD2|many
TGTGCCAGCAGCCAAGATTGGAGCGGGAGTTTCTCCGGGGAGCTGTTTTTT
CASSQDWSGSFSGELFF
>TRBJ2-1|TRBV5-5|NA|NA
TGTGCCAGCAGCTTGGAGGCAGGACCATACAATGAGCAGTTCTTC
CASSLEAGPYNEQFF
>TRBJ1-1|TRBV4-2|NA|many
TGTGCCAGCAGCCAAGAACACAAAAACACTGAAGCTTTCTTT
CASSQEHKNTEAFF
>TRBJ2-2|TRBV6-5|NA|many
TGTGCCAGCAGTTACCAACGCCAGAGGACGTACACCGGGGAGCTGTTTTTT
CASSYQRQRTYTGELFF
>TRBJ2-1|TRBV29-1|NA|NA
TGCAGCGTTGAAGATCCGGGACAGCAGTTCTTC
CSVEDPGQQFF
>TRBJ1-3|TRBV4-2|NA|many
TGTGCCAGCAGCCAAGAGAGTAACCCTGGAAACACCATATATTTT
CASSQESNPGNTIYF
>TRBJ2-5|TRBV14|NA|many
TGTGCCAGCAGCCAAGTCGGGACCCAGTACTTC
CASSQVGTQYF
>TRBJ2-7|TRBV3-1|NA|many
TGTGCCAGCAGCCAAGTTGGCCAGCGGAATGCCTACGAGCAGTACTTC
CASSQVGQRNAYEQYF
>TRBJ2-3|TRBV10-3|TRBD2|NA
TGTGCCATTACGGCGGGGGTGGGCACAGATACGCAGTATTTT
CAITAGVGTDTQYF
>TRBJ2-3|TRBV10-1|NA|NA
TGCGCCAGCAAGTACTGGAAAGGGCTGAGACCTACAGATACGCAGTATTTT
CASKYWKGLRPTDTQYF
>TRBJ1-2|TRBV10-3|NA|many
TGTGCCATCAGTGAGTCGGGCAGGGAGGCTGGCTACACCTTC
CAISESGREAGYTF
>TRBJ2-3|TRBV12-5|NA|NA
TGTGCTAGTGGGGTATGGAGTAAAGGTACGCAGTATTTT
CASGVWSKGTQYF